The 13 T cell receptor beta chains below were found in one sample sequenced in a study of blood T cell repertoires in COVID-19. The assay was immunoSEQ multiplex PCR, and TCRdb's table has in-frame clones only and misses some. The sample has roughly 36,000 clones; 87% are singletons. Sequencing was carried out using peripheral blood. The receptors derive from a man in his fifties or sixties with active or convalescent COVID-19.

The rearrangement links TRBV27 to TRBJ2-7; 7 bases are shared with TRBD2. CDR1 is MNHEY, CDR2 SMNVEV, per germline (reference sequence). The CDR3 contains 13 residues. With V trimmed by 4 bases and J by 7 bases, 7 bases remained unmatched. The CDR3 loop is CASSSTSAWEQYF. Written as DNA, the CDR3 is TGTGCCAGCAGTTCCACTAGCGCCTGGGAGCAGTACTTC.

This clone occurred a few times. The V gene is TRBV29-1, the J gene TRBJ2-1; 7 nucleotides align to TRBD2. Looked up from germline, CDR1 is SQVTM and CDR2 is ANQGSEA. V shed 7 bases and J 6 bases; nucleotides not matched to a gene: 12. This CDR3 region has 14 residues. The CDR3 is CSASRRERGNEQFF. Written as DNA, the CDR3 is TGCAGCGCTTCCCGGCGGGAGAGAGGCAATGAGCAGTTCTTC.

This clone has just a few counts. The chain links TRBV7-3 to TRBJ2-3; 8 bases line up with TRBD1. V lost 5 bases to trimming and J lost 2 bases; unmatched junction nucleotides: 6. The CDR3 is made up of 15 amino acids. In germline, CDR1 is SGHTA, CDR2 FQGTGA. The CDR3 DNA reads TGTGCCAGCAGCCGTGGACAGGGAAACACAGATACGCAGTATTTT. Protein sequence: CASSRGQGNTDTQYF.

The chain carries TRBV7-6 and TRBJ2-1; 9 bases are a match to TRBD2. With V trimmed by 5 bases and J by 0 bases, 8 bases remained unmatched. Germline V gene lookup returns CDR1 SGHVS and CDR2 FNYEAQ. This CDR3 has 17 amino acids. This CDR3 is CASSRGLAKSSYNEQFF. Written as DNA, the CDR3 is TGTGCCAGCAGCCGCGGACTAGCGAAGAGCTCCTACAATGAGCAGTTCTTC.

The chain combines TRBV5-4 with TRBJ2-1; 8 bases map to TRBD2. V was clipped by 0 bases and J by 5 bases; unmatched bases: 13. This CDR3 has 18 residues. The germline CDR1 and CDR2 sequences are SGHNT and YYREEE (reference sequence). The CDR3 region has the DNA TGTGCCAGCAGCTTGGCCCTGGGGGGGGCGGGAGGTAACAATGAGCAGTTCTTC. Translated: CASSLALGGAGGNNEQFF.

As DNA, the CDR3 is TGTGCCAGCAGCTTAGGGGAAGACAGCCGGAGTGGGGAAAAACTGTTTTTT. It yields the protein CASSLGEDSRSGEKLFF. The chain carries TRBV7-9 and TRBJ1-4; D possibly corresponds to TRBD1 (5 bases). Trimming cost V 1 base and J 8 bases, with 20 bases left between them. Germline-derived CDR1 and CDR2 are SEHNR and FQNEAQ (reference sequence). The CDR3 has 17 residues.

This rearrangement joins TRBV5-5 to TRBJ2-1, with TRBD1 as a possible D gene (5 bases). The CDR3 has 15 amino acids. Trimming removed 4 bases from V and 3 bases from J, with 14 bases in between. CDR1 SGHKS and CDR2 YYEKEE come from the germline V gene (reference sequence). CDR3 region: CASSPHGQGYNEQFF. In nucleotides, the CDR3 is TGTGCCAGCAGCCCCCACGGTCAGGGCTACAATGAGCAGTTCTTC.

This chain connects TRBV6-2 or TRBV6-3 to TRBJ1-1, with D possibly TRBD1 on 6 matching bases. The CDR3 is 16 amino acids. Germline V CDR1 and CDR2: MNHEY, SVGEGT. The germline V and J ends were trimmed by 0 bases and 0 bases, with 11 bases remaining between them. The CDR3: CASSYSWTAMNTEAFF. CDR3 DNA sequence: TGTGCCAGCAGTTACTCCTGGACAGCCATGAACACTGAAGCTTTCTTT.

This rearrangement joins TRBV18 to TRBJ2-3, with D possibly matching TRBD1 (5 bases). The V gene lost 3 bases and the J gene lost 2 bases, with 12 bases spanning the gap. Germline V gene sequence: CDR1 KGHSH, CDR2 LQKENI. This CDR3 has 15 amino acids. The DNA of the CDR3 is TGTGCCAGCTCACCGTTTACAGGATTCACAGATACGCAGTATTTT. Translation: CASSPFTGFTDTQYF.

This clone was seen only once. At one boundary the junction diverges from the germline segment, which might be a read error. The gene calls are TRBV15 and TRBJ2-7; D not certain. CDR3 length: 12 amino acids. Per the germline V gene, CDR1 is LNHNV and CDR2 is YYDKDF (reference sequence). In DNA form, the CDR3 reads TGTGCCACCAGCAGAGATTTGGCAGGATTCCACTTC. Amino acid sequence: CATSRDLAGFHF. The full variable domain, its missing parts supplied by reference TRBV15 and TRBJ2-7, is DAMVIQNPRYQVTQFGKPVTLSCSQTLNHNVMYWYQQKSSQAPKLLFHYYDKDFNNEADTPDNFQSRRPNTSFCFLDIRSPGLGDTAMYLCATSRDLAGFHFGPGTRLTVT.

This clone showed up just a few times. This chain joins TRBV7-9 and TRBJ2-7; D ambiguous. V was pared by 3 bases and J by 3 bases, with 3 bases between. Germline V gene data show CDR1 as SEHNR and CDR2 as FQNEAQ (reference sequence). This CDR3 has 11 residues. CDR3 residues: CASSFSYEQYF. Written as DNA, the CDR3 is TGTGCCAGCAGCTTTAGCTACGAGCAGTACTTC.

The sample holds one count of this clone. This chain connects TRBV19 to TRBJ1-5; 11 nucleotides line up with TRBD1. Germline assignment: CDR1 LNHDA and CDR2 SQIVND (reference sequence). The CDR3 sequence is 20 residues long. V was clipped by 1 base and J by 4 bases; unmatched bases: 15. The CDR3 sequence is CASSIGRTGGSLGTNQPQHF. As DNA, the CDR3 is TGTGCCAGTAGTATAGGCCGGACAGGGGGCTCCCTGGGGACTAATCAGCCCCAGCATTTT.

The chain employs TRBV27 and TRBJ1-5; no firm D call. The germline V gene has CDR1 MNHEY and CDR2 SMNVEV (reference sequence). The V end was cut by 1 base, the J end by 3 bases, with 10 bases between. This CDR3 spans 15 amino acids. CDR3 nucleotide sequence: TGTGCCAGCAGTTTATTGGGGAGTCTCAATCAGCCCCAGCATTTT. Translated, it gives CASSLLGSLNQPQHF.